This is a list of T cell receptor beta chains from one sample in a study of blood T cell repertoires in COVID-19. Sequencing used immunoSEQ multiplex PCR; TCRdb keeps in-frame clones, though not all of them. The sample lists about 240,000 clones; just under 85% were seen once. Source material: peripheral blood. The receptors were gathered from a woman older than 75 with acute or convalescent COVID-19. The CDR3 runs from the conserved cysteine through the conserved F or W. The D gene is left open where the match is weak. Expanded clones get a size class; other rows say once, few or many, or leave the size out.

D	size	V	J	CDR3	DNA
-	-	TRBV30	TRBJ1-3	CAWSSGTIPGNTIYF	TGTGCCTGGAGCTCGGGGACAATTCCTGGAAACACCATATATTTT
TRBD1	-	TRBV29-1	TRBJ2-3	CSATQGGTDTQYF	TGCAGCGCTACACAGGGGGGCACAGATACGCAGTATTTT
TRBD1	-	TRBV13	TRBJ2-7	CASSSTGETYEQYF	TGTGCCAGCAGCTCGACAGGGGAGACCTACGAGCAGTACTTC
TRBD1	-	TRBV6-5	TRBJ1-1	CASSPIPTGSTEAFF	TGTGCCAGCAGCCCCATTCCGACAGGGAGTACTGAAGCTTTCTTT
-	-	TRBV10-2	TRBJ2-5	CASSESGTGGRGTQYF	TGCGCCAGCAGTGAGTCGGGGACTGGAGGTCGGGGGACCCAGTACTTC
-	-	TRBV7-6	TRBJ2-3	CASSLVGGTSTDTQYF	TGTGCCAGCAGCTTGGTAGGGGGTACTAGCACAGATACGCAGTATTTT
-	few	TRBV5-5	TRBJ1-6	CASSLGPGHNNSPLHF	TGTGCCAGCAGCTTGGGACCGGGACACAATAATTCACCCCTCCACTTT
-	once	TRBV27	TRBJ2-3	CASSPGFGVTDTQYF	TGTGCCAGCAGTCCGGGATTTGGGGTCACAGATACGCAGTATTTT
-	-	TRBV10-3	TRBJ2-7	CASAQGQNSYEQYF	TGTGCCTCCGCCCAGGGGCAGAACTCCTACGAGCAGTACTTC
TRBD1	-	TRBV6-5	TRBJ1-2	CASSYARTGPYGYTF	TGTGCCAGCAGTTACGCGAGGACAGGCCCCTATGGCTACACCTTC
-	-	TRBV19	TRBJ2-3	CASSFTWGPDTQYF	TGTGCCAGTAGCTTTACATGGGGCCCAGATACGCAGTATTTT
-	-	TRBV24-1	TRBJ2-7	CATSGAGVGVYEQYF	TGTGCCACCAGTGGCGCAGGGGTGGGGGTTTACGAGCAGTACTTC
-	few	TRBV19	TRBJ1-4	CATGGWSGGVNEKLFF	TGTGCCACCGGGGGATGGTCGGGGGGCGTTAATGAAAAACTGTTTTTT
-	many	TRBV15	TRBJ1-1	CATSRDPWANTEAFF	TGTGCCACCAGCAGAGATCCATGGGCGAACACTGAAGCTTTCTTT
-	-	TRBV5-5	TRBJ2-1	CASSKGPRQNNEQFF	TGTGCCAGCTCGAAGGGGCCCCGCCAAAACAATGAGCAGTTCTTC
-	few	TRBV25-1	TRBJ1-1	CASSEVYSPNTEAFF	TGTGCCAGCAGTGAAGTTTACAGTCCGAACACTGAAGCTTTCTTT
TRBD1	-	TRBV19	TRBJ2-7	CASRETTGQPHGEQYF	TGTGCCAGTAGGGAGACGACGGGACAGCCTCATGGGGAGCAGTACTTC
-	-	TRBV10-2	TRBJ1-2	CASSDTEYYGYTF	TGCGCCAGCAGTGACACAGAGTACTATGGCTACACCTTC
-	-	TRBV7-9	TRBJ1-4	CASSRSGSNEKLFF	TGTGCCAGCAGCCGATCGGGGTCCAATGAAAAACTGTTTTTT
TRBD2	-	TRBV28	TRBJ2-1	CASSLSGGPYNEQFF	TGTGCCAGCAGTTTATCGGGGGGTCCGTACAATGAGCAGTTCTTC
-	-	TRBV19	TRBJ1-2	CASSAVRGASANYGYTF	TGTGCCAGTAGTGCTGTCAGGGGCGCCTCAGCTAACTATGGCTACACCTTC
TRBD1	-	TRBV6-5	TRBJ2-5	CASSYDGTAQETQYF	TGTGCCAGCAGTTACGACGGGACAGCACAAGAGACCCAGTACTTC
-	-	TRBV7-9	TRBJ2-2	CASSATGKNTGELFF	TGTGCCAGCAGCGCCACAGGGAAGAACACCGGGGAGCTGTTTTTT
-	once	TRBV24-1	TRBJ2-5	CATSTLGGEETQYF	TGTGCCACCAGCACCCTAGGGGGGGAAGAGACCCAGTACTTC
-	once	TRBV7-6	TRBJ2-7	CASSPLEDGPYEQYF	TGTGCCAGCAGCCCCTTGGAGGATGGCCCTTACGAGCAGTACTTC
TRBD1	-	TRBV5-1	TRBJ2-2	CASGDPGTGDTGELFF	TGCGCCAGCGGGGACCCCGGGACAGGGGACACCGGGGAGCTGTTTTTT
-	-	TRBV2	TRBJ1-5	CASHSSNQPQHF	TGTGCCAGTCACAGTAGCAATCAGCCCCAGCATTTT
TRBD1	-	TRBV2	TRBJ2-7	CASSEARQGAGEQYF	TGTGCCAGCAGTGAAGCGAGGCAGGGGGCGGGGGAGCAGTACTTC
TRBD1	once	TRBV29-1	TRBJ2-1	CSAGATGNEQFF	TGCAGCGCTGGGGCGACAGGGAATGAGCAGTTCTTC
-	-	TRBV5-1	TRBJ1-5	CASSLVGNSNQPQHF	TGCGCCAGCAGCTTGGTCGGGAATAGCAATCAGCCCCAGCATTTT
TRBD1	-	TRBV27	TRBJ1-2	CASSFGQGNYGYTF	TGTGCCAGCAGTTTCGGACAGGGGAACTATGGCTACACCTTC
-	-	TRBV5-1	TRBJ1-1	CASSLQESNTEAFF	TGCGCCAGCAGCTTACAGGAATCTAACACTGAAGCTTTCTTT
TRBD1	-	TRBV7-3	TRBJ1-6	CASSLQGANNSPLHF	TGTGCCAGCAGCTTACAGGGGGCAAATAATTCACCCCTCCACTTT
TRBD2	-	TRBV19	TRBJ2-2	CASNGLAGIAGELFF	TGTGCCAGCAACGGACTAGCGGGGATCGCCGGGGAGCTGTTTTTT
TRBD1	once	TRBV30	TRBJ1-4	CAWSGDRSSFVGEKLFF	TGTGCCTGGAGTGGGGACAGGAGCTCCTTCGTTGGTGAAAAACTGTTTTTT
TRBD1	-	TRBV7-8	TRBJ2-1	CASSDIQETGVNEQFF	TGTGCCAGCAGCGATATTCAGGAAACAGGGGTCAATGAGCAGTTCTTC
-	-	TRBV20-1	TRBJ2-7	CSADSYEQYF	TGCAGTGCTGACAGCTACGAGCAGTACTTC
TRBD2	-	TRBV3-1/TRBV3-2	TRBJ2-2	CASSQGGGRGGELFF	TGTGCCAGCAGCCAAGGGGGAGGGAGAGGCGGGGAGCTGTTTTTT
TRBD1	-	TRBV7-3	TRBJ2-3	CASSLTGTRGQGTDTQYF	TGTGCCAGCAGCTTAACTGGGACCAGGGGACAGGGCACAGATACGCAGTATTTT
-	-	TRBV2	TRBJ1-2	CASSGRGRRNYGYTF	TGTGCCAGCAGTGGGCGAGGCAGGAGGAACTATGGCTACACCTTC
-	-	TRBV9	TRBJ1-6	CASSGGGSSPLHF	TGTGCCAGCAGCGGGGGGGGATCTTCACCCCTCCACTTT
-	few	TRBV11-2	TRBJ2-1	CASSPRWGVSYNEQFF	TGTGCCAGCAGCCCACGCTGGGGGGTTTCCTACAATGAGCAGTTCTTC
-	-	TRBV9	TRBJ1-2	CASSQGFGGARPYGYTF	TGTGCCAGCAGCCAAGGGTTCGGGGGGGCGCGGCCCTATGGCTACACCTTC
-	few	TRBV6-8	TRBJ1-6	CASSYGSSYNSPLHF	TGTGCCAGCAGTTACGGGAGCTCCTATAATTCACCCCTCCACTTT
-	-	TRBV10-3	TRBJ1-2	CAISDLEHYGYTF	TGTGCCATCAGTGACCTAGAGCACTATGGCTACACCTTC
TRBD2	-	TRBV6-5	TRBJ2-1	CASIGSAGGINEQFF	TGTGCCAGCATTGGGTCGGCGGGGGGTATCAATGAGCAGTTCTTC
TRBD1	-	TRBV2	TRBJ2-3	CASSSDRGGTDTQYF	TGTGCCAGCAGCTCTGACAGGGGGGGCACAGATACGCAGTATTTT
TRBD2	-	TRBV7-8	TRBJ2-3	CASSLAGLAVTDTQYF	TGTGCCAGCAGCTTAGCGGGACTAGCGGTCACAGATACGCAGTATTTT
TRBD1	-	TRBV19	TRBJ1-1	CASSSQGAKNTEAFF	TGTGCCAGTAGTAGTCAGGGGGCTAAGAACACTGAAGCTTTCTTT
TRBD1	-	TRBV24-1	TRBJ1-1	CATSDPLQGAGTEAFF	TGTGCCACCAGTGATCCCCTACAGGGGGCGGGAACTGAAGCTTTCTTT
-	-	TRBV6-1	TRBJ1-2	CASSEGDIGHYGYTF	TGTGCCAGCAGTGAGGGGGACATCGGGCACTATGGCTACACCTTC
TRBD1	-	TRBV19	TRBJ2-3	CASSSQGARGTDTQYF	TGTGCCAGTAGTTCGCAGGGGGCGCGCGGCACAGATACGCAGTATTTT
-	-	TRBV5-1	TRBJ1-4	CASSLGTAINEKLFF	TGCGCCAGCAGCTTGGGGACAGCGATTAATGAAAAACTGTTTTTT
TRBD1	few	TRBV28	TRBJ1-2	CASELQGAYGYTF	TGTGCCAGCGAACTTCAGGGGGCGTATGGCTACACCTTC
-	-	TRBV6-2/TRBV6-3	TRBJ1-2	CASSYLANYGYTF	TGTGCCAGCAGTTACTTAGCTAACTATGGCTACACCTTC
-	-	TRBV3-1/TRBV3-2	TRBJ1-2	CASSQDWAPTYGYTF	TGTGCCAGCAGCCAAGATTGGGCCCCTACATATGGCTACACCTTC
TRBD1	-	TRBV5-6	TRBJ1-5	CASSFGQGFIQPQHF	TGTGCCAGCAGTTTTGGACAGGGCTTCATTCAGCCCCAGCATTTT
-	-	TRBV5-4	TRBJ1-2	CASSLESWGYTF	TGTGCCAGCAGCTTGGAGAGCTGGGGCTACACCTTC
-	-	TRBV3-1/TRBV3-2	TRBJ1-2	CASSQDRAGSMGYTF	TGTGCCAGCAGCCAAGATCGGGCAGGGTCGATGGGCTACACCTTC
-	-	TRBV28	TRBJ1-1	CASSSNRVMMNTEAFF	TGTGCCAGCAGTTCTAACAGGGTTATGATGAACACTGAAGCTTTCTTT